The T cell receptor (beta chain) described here comes from a study of cytomegalovirus exposure and HLA in healthy donors. Study-level points and caveats: A missense variant in DCLRE1C was later tied to TCR beta V- and J-gene trimming. DRB1 had the most TCR associations and HLA-C the fewest, a later analysis found, with rates varying by HLA locus. With high specificity and sensitivity, the classifier reportedly diagnosed cytomegalovirus status.

Trimming left V 5 bases short and J 5 bases short, with 21 bases between. The CDR3 consists of 16 residues. In germline, CDR1 is SGHTA, CDR2 FQGTGA. This clone was seen just once. Antigen unknown. The PCR ran on 60 Vbeta and 13 Jbeta primers. Generated by immunoSEQ multiplex PCR, the TCRdb table keeps only in-frame clones and is missing some. The sample has about 84,000 clones; over 75% are singletons. The source material was PBMCs. This chain links TRBV7-3 with TRBJ1-2; D is unclear. The TCR was taken from a male donor in good health and CMV-seropositive. CDR3 loop: CASSPQNPGSPYGYTF. CDR3 in DNA: TGTGCCAGCAGCCCACAAAATCCGGGGAGTCCGTATGGCTACACCTTC.